A selection of T cell receptor beta chains follows, all from one sample in a study of blood T cell repertoires in COVID-19. The method was immunoSEQ multiplex PCR; TCRdb's version includes in-frame clones alone and lacks a portion of them. The data contain about 250,000 clones, about 86% of them singletons. The sequenced sample was peripheral blood. These receptors were taken from a man older than 75 with acute or convalescent COVID-19. Each CDR3 is given with its conserved first and last residue. The D gene is left open where the match is weak. Size tells how often a clone was seen (once, few, many) or the class of an expanded clone, and some rows leave it out.

J: TRBJ1-4; V: TRBV27; D: .; size: .; DNA: TGTGCCAGCAGTTTCCCGCCAGGGTGGGAGGCAACTAATGAAAAACTGTTTTTT; CDR3: CASSFPPGWEATNEKLFF
J: TRBJ1-2; V: TRBV9; D: TRBD1; size: .; DNA: TGTGCCAGCAGCCCTATCGACAGGGGGCTTATCTATGGCTACACCTTC; CDR3: CASSPIDRGLIYGYTF
J: TRBJ2-7; V: TRBV27; D: .; size: .; DNA: TGTGCCAGCAGTCTTAACCCGGGACACCGAGGCGAGCAGTACTTC; CDR3: CASSLNPGHRGEQYF
J: TRBJ2-1; V: TRBV9; D: TRBD2; size: .; DNA: TGTGCCAGCAGCGGGACTAGCGGGAGGTCGGGGGAGCAGTTCTTC; CDR3: CASSGTSGRSGEQFF
J: TRBJ2-2; V: TRBV7-8; D: TRBD2; size: .; DNA: TGTGCCAGCAGCTGGACTAGATCCACCGGGGAGCTGTTTTTT; CDR3: CASSWTRSTGELFF
J: TRBJ1-1; V: TRBV2; D: TRBD1; size: few; DNA: TGTGCCAGCAGCTGGGGGGACAGGGGGCCTACTGAAGCTTTCTTT; CDR3: CASSWGDRGPTEAFF
J: TRBJ1-1; V: TRBV5-1; D: .; size: .; DNA: TGCGCCAGCAGCTCGAGGGTGGCGGGAACGAACACTGAAGCTTTCTTT; CDR3: CASSSRVAGTNTEAFF
J: TRBJ2-7; V: TRBV10-3; D: TRBD1; size: .; DNA: TGTGCCATCAGCGGACAGGGGGCCGGCGAGCAGTACTTC; CDR3: CAISGQGAGEQYF
J: TRBJ2-2; V: TRBV18; D: TRBD1; size: .; DNA: TGTGCCAGCTCACCCCTAGCAGGACAGGGGGGCACCGGGGAGCTGTTTTTT; CDR3: CASSPLAGQGGTGELFF
J: TRBJ1-5; V: TRBV27; D: TRBD1; size: once; DNA: TGTGCCAGCAGTCCGACAGGGGGCTTTCAGCCCCAGCATTTT; CDR3: CASSPTGGFQPQHF
J: TRBJ2-2; V: TRBV19; D: TRBD2; size: .; DNA: TGTGCCAGTAGTATCCGGGGGGATGGTCGGACCGGGGAGCTGTTTTTT; CDR3: CASSIRGDGRTGELFF
J: TRBJ2-7; V: TRBV5-4; D: TRBD2; size: .; DNA: TGTGCCAGCAGCTTGGGCCTAGCGGGAGGGCCCGTGGGGGAGCAGTACTTC; CDR3: CASSLGLAGGPVGEQYF
J: TRBJ2-1; V: TRBV24-1; D: TRBD1; size: .; DNA: TGTGCCACCACAGGGGGCCTTAGGGGCTACAATGAGCAGTTCTTC; CDR3: CATTGGLRGYNEQFF
J: TRBJ2-7; V: TRBV5-5; D: TRBD1; size: .; DNA: TGTGCCAGCAGCCGAATTTTCCGGACAGGGGAACCCTACGAGCAGTACTTC; CDR3: CASSRIFRTGEPYEQYF
J: TRBJ2-1; V: TRBV7-2; D: .; size: once; DNA: TGTGCCAGCAGTCTTGCGGGTATTGAGCAGTTCTTC; CDR3: CASSLAGIEQFF
J: TRBJ1-5; V: TRBV10-3; D: .; size: once; DNA: TGTGCCATCAGTACAGGGTCCGGTCAGCCCCAGCATTTT; CDR3: CAISTGSGQPQHF
J: TRBJ2-3; V: TRBV24-1; D: TRBD1; size: .; DNA: TGTGCCACCAGTGCCGCGACAGGGGAGCGGAATACGCAGTATTTT; CDR3: CATSAATGERNTQYF
J: TRBJ2-7; V: TRBV29-1; D: TRBD1; size: .; DNA: TGCAGCGTTCGGGGACAGATGAACTCCTACGAGCAGTACTTC; CDR3: CSVRGQMNSYEQYF
J: TRBJ1-3; V: TRBV10-2; D: TRBD1; size: few; DNA: TGCGCCAGCAGTTTTGACAGGGGGACGTCTGGAAACACCATATATTTT; CDR3: CASSFDRGTSGNTIYF
J: TRBJ1-6; V: TRBV6-1; D: .; size: .; DNA: TGTGCCAGCAGTGAAGAGCCAGGTTGGACCTATAATTCACCCCTCCACTTT; CDR3: CASSEEPGWTYNSPLHF